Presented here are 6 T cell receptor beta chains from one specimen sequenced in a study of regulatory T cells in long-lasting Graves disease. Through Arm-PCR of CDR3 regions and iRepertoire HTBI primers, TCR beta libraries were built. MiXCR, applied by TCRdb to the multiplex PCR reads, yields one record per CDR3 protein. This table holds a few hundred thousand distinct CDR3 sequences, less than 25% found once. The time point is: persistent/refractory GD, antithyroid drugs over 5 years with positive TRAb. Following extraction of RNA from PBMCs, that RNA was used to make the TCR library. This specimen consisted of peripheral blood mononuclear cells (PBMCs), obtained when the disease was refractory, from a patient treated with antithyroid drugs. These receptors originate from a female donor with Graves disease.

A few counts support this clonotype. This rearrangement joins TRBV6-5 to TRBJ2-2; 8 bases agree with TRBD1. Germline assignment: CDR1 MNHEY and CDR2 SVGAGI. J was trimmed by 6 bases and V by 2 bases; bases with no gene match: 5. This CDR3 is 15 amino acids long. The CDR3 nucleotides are TGTGCCAGCAGTTACCTAGGACAGGGATCCGGGGAGCTGTTTTTT. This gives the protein CASSYLGQGSGELFF.

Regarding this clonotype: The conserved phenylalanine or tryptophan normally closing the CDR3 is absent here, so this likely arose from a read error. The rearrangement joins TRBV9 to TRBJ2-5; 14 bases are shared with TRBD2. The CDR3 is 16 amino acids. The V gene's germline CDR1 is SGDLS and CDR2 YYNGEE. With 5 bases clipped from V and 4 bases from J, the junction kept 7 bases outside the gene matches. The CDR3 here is CASRGLAGVVRETQYL. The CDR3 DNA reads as TGTGCCAGCAGGGGACTAGCGGGAGTAGTACGAGAGACCCAGTACCTC.

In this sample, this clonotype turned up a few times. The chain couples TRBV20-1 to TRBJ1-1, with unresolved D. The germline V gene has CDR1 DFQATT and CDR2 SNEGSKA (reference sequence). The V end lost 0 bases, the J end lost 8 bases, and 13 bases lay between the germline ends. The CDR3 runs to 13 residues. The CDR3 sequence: CSARDISPLEAFF. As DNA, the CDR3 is TGCAGTGCTAGAGATATAAGCCCACTCGAAGCTTTCTTT.

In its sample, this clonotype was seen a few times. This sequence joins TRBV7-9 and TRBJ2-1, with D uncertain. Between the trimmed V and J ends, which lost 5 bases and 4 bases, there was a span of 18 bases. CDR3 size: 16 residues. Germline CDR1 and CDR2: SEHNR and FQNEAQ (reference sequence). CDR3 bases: TGTGCCAGCAGCGATCCTACCTCGGCGTCATACAATGAGCAGTTCTTC. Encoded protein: CASSDPTSASYNEQFF.

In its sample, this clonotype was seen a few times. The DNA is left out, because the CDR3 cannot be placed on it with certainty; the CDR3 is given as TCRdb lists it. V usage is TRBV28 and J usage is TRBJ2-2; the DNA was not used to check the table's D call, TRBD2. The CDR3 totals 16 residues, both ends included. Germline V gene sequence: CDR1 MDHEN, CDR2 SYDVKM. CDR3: CASSSSGESLSGELFF.

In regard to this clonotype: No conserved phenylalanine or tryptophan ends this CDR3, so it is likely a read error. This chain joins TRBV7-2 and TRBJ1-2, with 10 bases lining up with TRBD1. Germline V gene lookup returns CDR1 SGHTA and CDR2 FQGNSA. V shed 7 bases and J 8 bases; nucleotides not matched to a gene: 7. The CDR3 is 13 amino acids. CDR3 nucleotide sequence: TGTGCCAGCACCTACGACAGGGGGCAAGGCTACACCTCC. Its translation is CASTYDRGQGYTS.